The following is a TCR beta chain sequence with its context. The antigen is not known. This same CDR3 is encoded by further DNA sequences in the sample. Per germline, CDR1 SGHRS and CDR2 YFSETQ. There are 13 residues in the CDR3. V lost 4 bases to trimming and J lost 2 bases, with 9 bases between them. These data belong to a study of OX40 agonist ivuxolimab in advanced cancers. Study background: Treatment of patients was with ivuxolimab, an agonistic anti-OX40 (CD134) antibody. Two cutaneous melanoma patients and one hepatocellular carcinoma patient, three in all, had partial responses.

The repertoire was sequenced with immunoSEQ multiplex PCR; TCRdb's copy has only in-frame clones and lacks some. This sample has tens of thousands of clones, with about 80% found just once. Notes on the study in general: Some patients without response likewise showed low normalized clonal expansion.

The receptor's source is an adult with an advanced solid tumor such as melanoma, head and neck, liver or kidney cancer. The chain has TRBV5-1 and TRBJ1-2; D might be TRBD1 (6 bases). Source: CD4+ or CD8+ T cells sorted from blood, taken in a trial of the OX40 agonist ivuxolimab. The CDR3 spells CASSPGQNYGYTF. CDR3 DNA sequence: TGCGCCAGCAGCCCAGGACAGAACTATGGCTACACCTTC.